Many counts were recorded for the clone carrying this TCR beta chain. TCRdb fed the 5' RACE reads into MiXCR, producing one record per CDR3 protein. The sample records about 100,000 distinct CDR3 sequences, 5.5% to 7% being singletons. The sample originates from a study of identical twins. Germline V lookup: CDR1 SGHTA, CDR2 FQGNSA. The CDR3 has 14 residues. Trimming shortened V by 4 bases and J by 1 base, and 10 bases separated the two germline ends. Sequenced: memory T cells sorted from blood. The chain is built from TRBV7-2 and TRBJ2-5; tentatively, D is TRBD1 (6 bases). The TCR sequence derives from a woman in her forties or fifties in good health. CDR3 bases: TGTGCCAGCAGCTCAACGGACAGCCAAGAGACCCAGTACTTC. Translated: CASSSTDSQETQYF. Full variable domain (missing parts from reference TRBV7-2 and TRBJ2-5): GAGVSQSPSNKVTEKGKDVELRCDPISGHTALYWYRQSLGQGLEFLIYFQGNSAPDKSGLPSDRFSAERTGGSVSTLTIQRTQQEDSAVYLCASSSTDSQETQYFGPGTRLLVL.